A single TCR beta chain is shown here with its context. The data were obtained in a study of T cell changes during pregnancy in multiple sclerosis. Germline lookup yields CDR1 MNHGY and CDR2 SVAAGI. The CDR3 sequence is 11 residues long. Trimming left V 10 bases short and J 7 bases short, with 14 bases between. Only in-frame clones appear in the TCRdb table, and some are missing; sequencing was by immunoSEQ multiplex PCR. The sample has some 70,000 clones; 75% to 90% are singletons. This clonotype was sampled from a female donor in good health, enrolled as a control in a pregnancy study. The chain carries TRBV6-9 and TRBJ2-7; a possible D gene is TRBD2 (5 bases). Sequencing was performed on peripheral blood, taken after pregnancy. For the CDR3, the DNA is TGTGCCACCCCCGGGATGGATGAGCAGTACTTC. Its protein product is CATPGMDEQYF.